The 19 T cell receptor beta chains in this list originate from one sample, sequenced in a study of shared clonotypes between healthy human individuals. Only in-frame clones appear in the TCRdb table, and some are missing; sequencing was by immunoSEQ multiplex PCR. The sample includes some 580,000 clones, 97% of them seen just once. Sample: naive CD4+ T cells sorted from blood. Sample subset: CD45RA+ positively selected. These receptors all come from a woman aged 30 to 39 in good health.

The V and J genes are TRBV19 and TRBJ1-2; 7 nucleotides align to TRBD1. From germline, CDR1 is LNHDA and CDR2 SQIVND (reference sequence). V was pared by 7 bases and J by 5 bases, with 13 bases of the junction left unmatched. The CDR3 runs to 15 residues. CDR3 loop: CASNDRAAGAYGYTF. In nucleotides, the CDR3 is TGTGCCAGTAATGACAGGGCCGCCGGGGCGTATGGCTACACCTTC.

For the CDR3, the DNA is TGTGCCAGCAGTTTATCCGGGAGGGCCTACGAGCAGTACTTC. Protein product: CASSLSGRAYEQYF. The chain recombines TRBV28 with TRBJ2-7, with 8 bases identical to TRBD2. There are 14 residues in the CDR3. V lost 1 base and J lost 2; bases outside the gene matches: 1. Germline loops: CDR1 MDHEN, CDR2 SYDVKM.

The chain joins TRBV29-1 to TRBJ2-1; the D call may be TRBD1 or TRBD2 (5 bases each). This CDR3 contains 11 residues. Germline loops: CDR1 SQVTM, CDR2 ANQGSEA. With 6 bases removed from V and 10 bases from J, the gap between germline ends came to 13 bases. CDR3 sequence reads: CSVGRLAEQFF. The CDR3 region has the DNA TGCAGCGTGGGACGACTGGCCGAGCAGTTCTTC.

The CDR3, as DNA: TGTGCCTCATCGACAGGGCCTGAAGCTTTCTTT. Its protein product is CASSTGPEAFF. J is TRBJ1-1 and V is TRBV30, with 7 bases identical to TRBD1. This CDR3 contains 11 residues. The germline V gene has CDR1 GTSNPN and CDR2 SVGIG (reference sequence). The J segment lost 6 bases and the V segment lost 7 bases, leaving 5 bases of the junction unmatched. Full variable domain (missing parts from reference TRBV30 and TRBJ1-1): SQTIHQWPATLVQPVGSPLSLECTVEGTSNPNLYWYRQAAGRGLQLLFYSVGIGQISSEVPQNLSASRPQDRQFILSSKKLLLSDSGFYLCASSTGPEAFFGQGTRLTVV.

The chain carries TRBV30 and TRBJ2-1; D not resolved. V was shortened by 0 bases and J by 4 bases, with 10 bases between the two germline ends. This CDR3 contains 14 residues. Germline lookup yields CDR1 GTSNPN and CDR2 SVGIG (reference sequence). The DNA for the CDR3 is TGTGCCTGGAGTGTCAGTTCCCCATACAATGAGCAGTTCTTC. Its protein is CAWSVSSPYNEQFF.

The J gene is TRBJ2-3, the V gene TRBV11-2; 7 bases match TRBD2. The germline V gene encodes CDR1 SGHAT and CDR2 FQNNGV. The CDR3 is 19 residues long. J gave up 2 bases and V 5 bases, and 19 bases lay outside the gene matches. The chain's CDR3 is CASSVNGGMGERFTDTQYF. The CDR3 DNA sequence: TGTGCCAGCAGCGTTAACGGGGGGATGGGCGAGCGGTTCACAGATACGCAGTATTTT.

This sequence joins TRBV27 and TRBJ1-4, with TRBD1 identical over 8 bases. The germline CDR1 and CDR2 sequences are MNHEY and SMNVEV (reference sequence). With V trimmed by 5 bases and J by 0 bases, 5 bases remained unmatched. The length of the CDR3 is 16 residues. Here the CDR3 reads CASSRGQVATNEKLFF. In nucleotides, the CDR3 is TGTGCCAGCAGTCGGGGACAGGTTGCAACTAATGAAAAACTGTTTTTT.

This clone was found once. The V call is TRBV6-5, the J call TRBJ2-7; 9 nucleotides agree with TRBD2. The CDR3 loop spans 15 amino acids. CDR1 and CDR2 (germline): MNHEY, SVGAGI. V lost 0 bases and J lost 6; bases outside the gene matches: 6. CDR3 in amino acids: CASSYSGGRAVEQYF. The CDR3 nucleotides read TGTGCCAGCAGTTACTCGGGCGGGAGGGCCGTCGAGCAGTACTTC.

This chain connects TRBV30 to TRBJ2-3, with TRBD1 as a possible D gene (5 bases). The germline V and J ends were trimmed by 2 bases and 1 base, with 10 bases remaining between them. Germline V gene sequence: CDR1 GTSNPN, CDR2 SVGIG (reference sequence). The CDR3 extends over 14 amino acids. This CDR3 is CAWSLQGGTDTQYF. Written as DNA, the CDR3 is TGTGCCTGGAGTTTGCAGGGCGGCACAGATACGCAGTATTTT.

The CDR3 spells CAISGTGGVTGELFF. The CDR3 nucleotides read TGTGCCATCAGTGGAACAGGGGGCGTAACCGGGGAGCTGTTTTTT. The rearrangement uses TRBV10-3 and TRBJ2-2; TRBD1 agrees at 9 bases. This CDR3 comprises 15 residues. Germline V gene lookup returns CDR1 ENHRY and CDR2 SYGVKD. V was clipped by 4 bases and J by 5 bases; unmatched bases: 5.

The genes are TRBV6-6 and TRBJ1-2; maybe TRBD1 (5 bases). The CDR3 totals 15 residues. The V end was cut by 0 bases, the J end by 2 bases, with 10 bases between. The germline CDR1 and CDR2 sequences are MNHNY and SVGAGI (reference sequence). In nucleotides, the CDR3 is TGTGCCAGCAGTTACTCAGCGGGGGGGAACTATGGCTACACCTTC. This codes for CASSYSAGGNYGYTF.

The chain links TRBV6-1 to TRBJ1-5, with 8 positions matching TRBD1. CDR1 and CDR2 (germline): MNHNS, SASEGT. This CDR3 spans 17 amino acids. Unmatched junction bases numbered 8, after V lost 2 bases and J lost 2 bases. The CDR3, as DNA: TGTGCCAGCAGTGAAATGGTAGGACAGGGTGGCAATCAGCCCCAGCATTTT. Translated: CASSEMVGQGGNQPQHF.

This chain uses TRBV28 with TRBJ1-2; weak D call: TRBD1 (5 bases). Trimming shortened V by 7 bases and J by 7 bases, and 13 bases separated the two germline ends. The CDR3 has 12 amino acids. The germline gives CDR1 MDHEN, CDR2 SYDVKM. The CDR3 reads CASTIQGFGYTF. CDR3 coding DNA: TGTGCCAGCACCATCCAGGGTTTTGGCTACACCTTC.

V usage is TRBV19 and J usage is TRBJ2-1, with 9 nucleotides matching TRBD2. Germline lookup yields CDR1 LNHDA and CDR2 SQIVND (reference sequence). The CDR3 has 18 residues. V lost 0 bases to trimming and J lost 4 bases; unmatched junction nucleotides: 10. The CDR3 region is CASSIEGLASGAYNEQFF. Here the CDR3 DNA reads TGTGCCAGTAGTATAGAAGGGTTAGCTAGCGGGGCTTACAATGAGCAGTTCTTC.

This sequence joins TRBV5-1 and TRBJ2-1; TRBD2 is a possible D gene (6 bases). The CDR3 runs 15 residues. Deletions cut 1 base from V and 6 bases from J, with 14 bases between. Germline V gene sequence: CDR1 SGHRS, CDR2 YFSETQ. The CDR3 loop is CASSLFVFGSNEQFF. The CDR3 DNA follows: TGCGCCAGCAGCTTGTTTGTCTTCGGGAGCAATGAGCAGTTCTTC.

This chain joins TRBV25-1 and TRBJ1-1, with 10 bases aligning to TRBD1. The CDR3 is made up of 12 amino acids. Germline V lookup: CDR1 MGHDK, CDR2 SYGVNS. The ends lost 5 bases at V and 11 bases at J; junction bases unmatched: 5. The CDR3 DNA is TGTGCCAGCAGTTCGACAGGGGGCTTGGCTTTCTTT. Its translation is CASSSTGGLAFF.

The rearrangement joins TRBV10-3 to TRBJ2-7; either TRBD1 or TRBD2 may fit D (5 bases each). The CDR3 has 15 residues. V was trimmed by 0 bases and J by 8 bases, leaving 17 bases between them. Germline CDR1 and CDR2: ENHRY and SYGVKD. The CDR3 loop reads CAISESPGAPVKQYF. CDR3 sequence (DNA): TGTGCCATCAGTGAGTCCCCCGGGGCTCCCGTGAAGCAGTACTTC.

The CDR3 nucleotides read TGTGCCAGCAGCCAAGGGACAGGGGTGGAGACCCAGTACTTC. Amino acid sequence: CASSQGTGVETQYF. This chain links TRBV4-2 with TRBJ2-5; 9 bases are shared with TRBD1. Germline CDR1 LGHNA, CDR2 YNFKEQ. V dropped 1 base and J dropped 5; count of bases not matched to a gene: 2. The CDR3 spans 14 residues.

With respect to this clone: Given a far larger clone just one base away, this is likely a sequencing read error. This rearrangement joins TRBV28 to TRBJ1-2, with D possibly being TRBD1 (6 bases). Germline CDR1 and CDR2: MDHEN and SYDVKM. This CDR3 has 18 amino acids. CDR3 region: CVSSFSPFTGSDDYGYTF. Here the CDR3 DNA reads TGTGTCAGCAGTTTTTCCCCGTTCACAGGGTCGGACGACTATGGCTACACCTTC.